The rows below give T cell receptor beta chains drawn from one sample of a study of T cell responses to AZD1222 COVID-19 vaccine. Here immunoSEQ multiplex PCR was the method, and the copy in TCRdb shows in-frame clones only, minus some. The table shows under 200,000 clones, with approximately 90% occurring only once. Sequenced here: peripheral blood, sampled on day 0 of AZD1222 vaccination. These receptors were obtained from an adult in good health. Each CDR3 is given with its conserved first and last residue.

CDR3 protein | V gene
CASSLSGTNYGYTF | TRBV5-1
CASIRGVNYGYTF | TRBV6-5
CASSTSGLGEQYF | TRBV2
CASSSRGVAGSSTDTQYF | TRBV27
CATGDGSNTEAFF | TRBV24-1
CASQDPRMSEAFF | TRBV2
CASSFRLTGPPSGANVLTF | TRBV5-8
CASSEIPSGRGGGYEQYF | TRBV25-1
CASSDASGRSTDTQYF | TRBV28
CASNPDRYNSPLHF | TRBV28
CASSHTGVETQYF | TRBV7-3
CASSRPTGGYTEAFF | TRBV6-2/TRBV6-3
CASSEEGGLSGEQFF | TRBV6-1
CASSGGSYGYTF | TRBV28
CASSASYEQYF | TRBV10-2
CASSASSGTGYGYTF | TRBV9
CASSLSNYGYTF | TRBV28